This paragraph reports one T cell receptor beta chain. No cognate antigen has been identified for it. No base quality values were provided; no much bigger clone lies one nucleotide off. This record comes from a study of identical twins (dated by TCRdb to the mid-2010s). For the wider study: To test whether fetal clonotypes persist, this study deep-sequenced TCR alpha and beta repertoires from monozygotic twins, from unrelated adults of various ages, and from cord blood. To rule out contamination, the twin experiments were replicated at different times with different library preparation protocols. The full study reports these points: Abundant cord blood beta clonotypes had fewer insertions, young adult naive repertoires showed a similar but weaker trend, and memory repertoires showed no such trend. Invariant T cells such as MAIT and iNKT could partly confound zero-insertion analyses, though diverse VJ usage argued against this for most clonotypes. Out-of-frame TCR alpha sequences shared between twins showed an excess of low generation-probability sequences compared with coincidental sharing between unrelated individuals. Excess twin sharing in beta out-of-frame sequences was weaker because fewer shared sequences lowered the signal-to-noise ratio. Out-of-frame TCR alpha sharing in monozygotic twins was systematically underestimated by recombination models, whereas sharing between unrelated individuals was in agreement with the recombination models. Because the same donors could not be followed over many years, conclusions were based on cross-sectional statistical analysis.

Library preparation used 5' RACE. TCRdb records Illumina HiSeq 2000 as the sequencer. Template switching introduced a universal primer binding site; the final cDNA contained a unique molecular identifier, enabling accurate counting of TCR cDNA molecules. Specific primers in the conserved constant-segment region were used to synthesize first-strand cDNA for the TCR alpha and beta chains. Each cDNA library was double barcoded, with a SMART-Mk sample barcode plus Illumina barcodes, to control for contamination. TruSeq adapter sequences and Illumina sample barcodes were added in two successive PCR steps. The Illumina HiSeq platform was used with custom primers to sequence TCR alpha and beta cDNA libraries. In the authors' own workflow: Raw reads were processed with MiGEC to extract unique molecular identifiers, and MiXCR was used to determine CDR3 positions. For each individual, recombination models were inferred using an EM algorithm with the repgenHMM and IGoR tools. Shared clonotypes were analyzed with the tcR package in R, and sharing was normalized by the product of cloneset sizes. To study raw recombination free of thymic and clonal selection effects, out-of-frame nonproductive sequences were analyzed. TCRdb took the public reads, trimmed them with fastp at Q25, ran MiXCR for clone calling and kept in-frame beta chains. All rows with the same CDR3 protein become a single entry with the most common DNA and genes. TCRdb, not the authors, supplied the V and J calls. For this sample there are 200,000 to 300,000 distinct CDR3 sequences; roughly a tenth appear just once. Approximately 9.1% of the sample is in the top ten clones.

Every donor was a healthy Caucasian. Miltenyi CD45RO+ enrichment and human naive T-cell isolation kits were used to isolate memory (CD45RO+) and naive T cells from PBMC. V is cut by 3 bases and J by 5 bases, and the space between the germline ends is 9 bases. The CDR3 spans 12 residues, from the cysteine through the phenylalanine. The read is trimmed to its CDR3 DNA, 36 bases read in frame from base 1. The germline V gene (reference sequence) specifies GTSNPN as CDR1 and SVGIG as CDR2. The V and J segments used are TRBV30 and TRBJ2-3, with an unclear D gene assignment. This receptor was identified in a man over 45 in good health. The sample was memory T cells sorted from blood. According to the study, the label for this sample's cell subset or site signals: CD45RO+ enriched T cells. The sequenced DNA is TGTGCCTGGAGCTATATGGGAGATACGCAGTATTTT. Translated, it reads CAWSYMGDTQYF.